This T cell receptor beta chain was sequenced in a study of T cell changes during pregnancy in multiple sclerosis. The CDR3 spans 13 residues. With 3 bases removed from V and 2 bases from J, the gap between germline ends came to 9 bases. Germline values: CDR1 SGHRS, CDR2 YFSETQ. Some clones are missing from TCRdb's copy, which holds only in-frame ones; the method was immunoSEQ multiplex PCR. The sample lists approximately 32,000 clones, approximately 89% seen once, with approximately 4.7% in the top ten. The sample consisted of CD8+ T cells from peripheral blood mononuclear cells, taken in the first trimester of pregnancy. The chain is built from TRBV5-1 and TRBJ2-7; a weak D match, TRBD1 (6 bases). This sequence was found in a female donor with multiple sclerosis, enrolled in a pregnancy study. CDR3 in DNA: TGCGCCAGCAGCTCGACAGGCCCCTACGAGCAGTACTTC. Its translation: CASSSTGPYEQYF.